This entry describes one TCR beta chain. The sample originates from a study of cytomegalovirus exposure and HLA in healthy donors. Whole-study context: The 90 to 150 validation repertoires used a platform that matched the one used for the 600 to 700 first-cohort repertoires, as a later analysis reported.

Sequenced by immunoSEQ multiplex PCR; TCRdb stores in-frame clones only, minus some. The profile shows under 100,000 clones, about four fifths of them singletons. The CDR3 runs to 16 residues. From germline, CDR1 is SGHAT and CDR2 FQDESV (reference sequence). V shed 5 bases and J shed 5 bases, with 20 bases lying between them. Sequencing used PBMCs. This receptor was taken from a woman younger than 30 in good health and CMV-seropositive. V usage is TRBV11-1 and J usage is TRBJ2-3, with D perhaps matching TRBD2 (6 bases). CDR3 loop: CASSPLQAEGGDTQYF. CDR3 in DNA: TGTGCCAGCAGCCCCCTCCAGGCGGAGGGCGGAGATACGCAGTATTTT.